This T cell receptor beta chain was captured by sequencing in a study of cytomegalovirus exposure and HLA in healthy donors. Findings and caveats of the study: Links to common viral pathogens appeared, in a later analysis, for several of the most significant clusters.

This clone was seen a few times. As yet, its antigen is unknown. With 60 Vbeta and 13 Jbeta primers, the PCR was carried out. Measured with immunoSEQ multiplex PCR; TCRdb has only the in-frame clones, and not every one. The table includes some 130,000 clones, 65% to 85% detected once. This CDR3 is built from 14 residues. CDR1 and CDR2 from the germline V gene are SGHNT and YYREEE (reference sequence). The V gene end was trimmed by 3 bases and the J gene end by 5 bases; junction bases not matched to a gene: 8. Sequenced material: PBMCs. The clonotype originates from a boy younger than 18 in good health and CMV-seronegative. The V and J genes are TRBV5-4 and TRBJ2-7; the match to TRBD1 covers 7 bases. The CDR3 coding sequence is TGTGCCAGCAGCTCAGACAGGGTGGTCCACGAGCAGTACTTC. Translating it yields CASSSDRVVHEQYF. Full variable domain (rest looked up from reference TRBV5-4 and TRBJ2-7): ETGVTQSPTHLIKTRGQQVTLRCSSQSGHNTVSWYQQALGQGPQFIFQYYREEENGRGNFPPRFSGLQFPNYSSELNVNALELDDSALYLCASSSDRVVHEQYFGPGTRLTVT.